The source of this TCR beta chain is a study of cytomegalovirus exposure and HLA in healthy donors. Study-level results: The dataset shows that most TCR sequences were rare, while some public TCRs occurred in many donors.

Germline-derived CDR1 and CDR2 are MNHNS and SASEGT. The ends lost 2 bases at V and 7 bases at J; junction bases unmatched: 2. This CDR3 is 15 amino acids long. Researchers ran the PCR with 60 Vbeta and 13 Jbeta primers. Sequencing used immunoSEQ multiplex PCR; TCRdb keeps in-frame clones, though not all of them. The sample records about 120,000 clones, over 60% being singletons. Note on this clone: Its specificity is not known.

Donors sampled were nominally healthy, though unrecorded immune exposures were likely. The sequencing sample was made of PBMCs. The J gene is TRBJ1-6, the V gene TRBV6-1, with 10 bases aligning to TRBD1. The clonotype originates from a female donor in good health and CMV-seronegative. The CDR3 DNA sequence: TGTGCCAGCAGTGAACTGGGACAGGGGAATTCACCCCTCCACTTT. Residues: CASSELGQGNSPLHF.